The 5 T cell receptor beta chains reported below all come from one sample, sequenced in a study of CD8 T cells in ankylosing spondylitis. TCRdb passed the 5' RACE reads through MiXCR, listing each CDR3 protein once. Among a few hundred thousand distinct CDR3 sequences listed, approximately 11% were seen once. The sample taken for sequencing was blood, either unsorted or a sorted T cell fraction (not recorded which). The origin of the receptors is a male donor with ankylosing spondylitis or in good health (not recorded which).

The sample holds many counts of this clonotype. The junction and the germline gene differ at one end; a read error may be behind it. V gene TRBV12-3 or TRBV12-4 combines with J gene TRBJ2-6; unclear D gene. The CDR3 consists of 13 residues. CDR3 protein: CASRGSGSNVLTF. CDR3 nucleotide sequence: TGTGCCAGCAGGGGGTCTGGGTCCAACGTCCTGACTTTC.

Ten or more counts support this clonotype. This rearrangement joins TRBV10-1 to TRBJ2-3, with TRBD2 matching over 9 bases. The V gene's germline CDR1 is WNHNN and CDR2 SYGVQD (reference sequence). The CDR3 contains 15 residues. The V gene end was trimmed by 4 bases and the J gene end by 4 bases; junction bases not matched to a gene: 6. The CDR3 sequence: CASSVASGAPDTQYF. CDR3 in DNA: TGCGCCAGCAGTGTTGCTAGCGGGGCTCCAGATACGCAGTATTTT.

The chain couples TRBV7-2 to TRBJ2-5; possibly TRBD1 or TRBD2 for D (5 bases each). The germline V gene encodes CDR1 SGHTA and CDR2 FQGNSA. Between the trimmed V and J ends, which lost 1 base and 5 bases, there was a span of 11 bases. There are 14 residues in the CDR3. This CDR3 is CASSLDWGGETQYF. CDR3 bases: TGTGCCAGCAGCTTAGATTGGGGCGGGGAGACCCAGTACTTC.

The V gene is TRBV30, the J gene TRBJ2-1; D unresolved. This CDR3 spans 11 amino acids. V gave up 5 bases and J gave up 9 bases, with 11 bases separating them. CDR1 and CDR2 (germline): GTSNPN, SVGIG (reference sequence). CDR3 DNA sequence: TGTGCCTGGGCCACGACTTCTGAGCAGTTCTTC. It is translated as CAWATTSEQFF.

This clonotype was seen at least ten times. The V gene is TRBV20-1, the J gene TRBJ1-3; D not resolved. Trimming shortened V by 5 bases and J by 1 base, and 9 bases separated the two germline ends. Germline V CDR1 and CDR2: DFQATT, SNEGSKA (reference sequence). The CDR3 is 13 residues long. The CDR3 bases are TGCAGTGCTGTTGATACTTCTGGAAACACCATATATTTT. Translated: CSAVDTSGNTIYF.